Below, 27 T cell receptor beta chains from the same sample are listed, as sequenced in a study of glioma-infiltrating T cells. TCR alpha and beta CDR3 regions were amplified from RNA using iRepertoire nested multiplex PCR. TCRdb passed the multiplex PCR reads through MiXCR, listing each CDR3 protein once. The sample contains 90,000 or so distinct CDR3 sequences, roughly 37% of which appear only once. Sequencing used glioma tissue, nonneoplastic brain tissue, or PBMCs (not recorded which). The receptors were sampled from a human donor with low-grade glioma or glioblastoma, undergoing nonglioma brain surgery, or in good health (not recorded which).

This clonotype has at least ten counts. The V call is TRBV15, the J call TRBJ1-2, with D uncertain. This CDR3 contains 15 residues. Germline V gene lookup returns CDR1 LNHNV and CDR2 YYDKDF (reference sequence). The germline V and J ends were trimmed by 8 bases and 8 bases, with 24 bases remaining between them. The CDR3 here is CATRPNTQGGRGYTF. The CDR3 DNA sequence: TGTGCCACCCGTCCTAATACACAAGGAGGGAGAGGCTACACCTTC.

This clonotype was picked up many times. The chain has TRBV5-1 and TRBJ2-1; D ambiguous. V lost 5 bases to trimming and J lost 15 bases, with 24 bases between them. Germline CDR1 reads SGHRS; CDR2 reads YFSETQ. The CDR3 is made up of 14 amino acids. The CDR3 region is CASSEIDGVKVAFF. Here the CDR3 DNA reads TGCGCCAGCAGTGAAATCGACGGAGTTAAGGTGGCGTTCTTC. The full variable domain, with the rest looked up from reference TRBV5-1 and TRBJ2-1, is KAGVTQTPRYLIKTRGQQVTLSCSPISGHRSVSWYQQTPGQGLQFLFEYFSETQRNKGNFPGRFSGRQFSNSRSEMNVSTLELGDSALYLCASSEIDGVKVAFFGPGTRLTVL.

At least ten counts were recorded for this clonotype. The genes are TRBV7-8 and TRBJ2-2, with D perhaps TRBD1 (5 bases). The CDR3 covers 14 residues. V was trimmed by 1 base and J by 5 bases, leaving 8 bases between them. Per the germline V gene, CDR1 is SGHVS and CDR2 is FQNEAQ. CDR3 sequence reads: CASSLVDRTGELFF. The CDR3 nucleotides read TGTGCCAGCAGCTTAGTCGACAGAACCGGGGAGCTGTTTTTT. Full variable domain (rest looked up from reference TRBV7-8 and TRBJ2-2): GAGVSQSPRYKVAKRGQDVALRCDPISGHVSLFWYQQALGQGPEFLTYFQNEAQLDKSGLPSDRFFAERPEGSVSTLKIQRTQQEDSAVYLCASSLVDRTGELFFGEGSRLTVL.

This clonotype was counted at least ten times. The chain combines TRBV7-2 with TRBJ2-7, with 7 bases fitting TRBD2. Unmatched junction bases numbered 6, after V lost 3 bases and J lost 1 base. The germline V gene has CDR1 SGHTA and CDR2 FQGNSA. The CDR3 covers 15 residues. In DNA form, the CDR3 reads TGTGCCAGCAGCTTCCTGACTAGCCGTTCCTACGAGCAGTACTTC. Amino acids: CASSFLTSRSYEQYF. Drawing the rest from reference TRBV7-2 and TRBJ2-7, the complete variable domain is GAGVSQSPSNKVTEKGKDVELRCDPISGHTALYWYRQSLGQGLEFLIYFQGNSAPDKSGLPSDRFSAERTGGSVSTLTIQRTQQEDSAVYLCASSFLTSRSYEQYFGPGTRLTVT.

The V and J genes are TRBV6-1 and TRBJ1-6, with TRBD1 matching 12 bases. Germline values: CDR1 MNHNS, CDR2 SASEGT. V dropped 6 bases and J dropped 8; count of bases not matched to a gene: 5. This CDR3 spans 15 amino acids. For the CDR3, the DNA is TGTGCCAGCAGAGGGACAGGGGGCCGCCATTCACCCCTCCACTTT. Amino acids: CASRGTGGRHSPLHF.

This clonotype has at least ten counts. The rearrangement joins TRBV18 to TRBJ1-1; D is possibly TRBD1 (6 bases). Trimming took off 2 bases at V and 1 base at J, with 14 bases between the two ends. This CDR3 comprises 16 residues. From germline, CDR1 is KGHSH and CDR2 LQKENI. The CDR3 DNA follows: TGTGCCAGCTCACCAACTGCGCCAGGGGAGAACACTGAAGCTTTCTTT. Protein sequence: CASSPTAPGENTEAFF.

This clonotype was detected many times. The CDR3 loop is CSVEDKGQGLAEAFF. The CDR3 DNA sequence: TGCAGCGTTGAAGATAAAGGACAGGGCTTGGCTGAAGCTTTCTTT. The rearrangement joins TRBV29-1 to TRBJ1-1; the match to TRBD1 covers 8 bases. The CDR3 totals 15 residues. The ends lost 0 bases at V and 6 bases at J; junction bases unmatched: 9. Germline assignment: CDR1 SQVTM and CDR2 ANQGSEA.

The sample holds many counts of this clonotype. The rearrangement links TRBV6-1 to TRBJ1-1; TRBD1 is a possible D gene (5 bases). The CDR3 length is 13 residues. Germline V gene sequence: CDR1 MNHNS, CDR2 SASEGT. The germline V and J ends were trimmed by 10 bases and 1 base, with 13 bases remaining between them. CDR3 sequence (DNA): TGTGCCACCGTTGGGGCGGGGAACACTGAAGCTTTCTTT. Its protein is CATVGAGNTEAFF.

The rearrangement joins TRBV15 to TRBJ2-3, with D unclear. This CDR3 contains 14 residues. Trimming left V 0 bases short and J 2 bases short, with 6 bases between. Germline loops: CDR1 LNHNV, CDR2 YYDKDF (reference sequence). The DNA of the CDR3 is TGTGCCACCAGCAGAGATGCACCCACAGATACGCAGTATTTT. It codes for CATSRDAPTDTQYF.

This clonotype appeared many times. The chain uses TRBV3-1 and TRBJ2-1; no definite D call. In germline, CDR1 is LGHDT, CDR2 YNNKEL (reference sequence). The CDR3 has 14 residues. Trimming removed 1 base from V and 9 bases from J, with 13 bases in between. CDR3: CASSQGKGPSEQFF. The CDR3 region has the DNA TGTGCCAGCAGCCAAGGAAAGGGTCCTAGTGAGCAGTTCTTC.

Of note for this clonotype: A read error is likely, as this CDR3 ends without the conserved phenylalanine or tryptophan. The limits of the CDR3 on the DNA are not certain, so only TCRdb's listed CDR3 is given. The CDR3 region is CASRPPATG. V is TRBV6-1 and J is TRBJ1-6; the table calls TRBD1, which could not be checked here. The CDR3 is made up of 9 amino acids, end residues included. In germline, CDR1 is MNHNS, CDR2 SASEGT.

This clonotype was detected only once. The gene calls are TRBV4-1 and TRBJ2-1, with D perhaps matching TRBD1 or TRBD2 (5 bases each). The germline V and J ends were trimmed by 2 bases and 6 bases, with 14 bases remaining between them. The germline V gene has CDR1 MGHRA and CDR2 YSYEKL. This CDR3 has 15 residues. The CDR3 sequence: CASSQPGARSNEQFF. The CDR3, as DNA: TGCGCCAGCAGCCAACCCGGGGCTAGAAGCAATGAGCAGTTCTTC.

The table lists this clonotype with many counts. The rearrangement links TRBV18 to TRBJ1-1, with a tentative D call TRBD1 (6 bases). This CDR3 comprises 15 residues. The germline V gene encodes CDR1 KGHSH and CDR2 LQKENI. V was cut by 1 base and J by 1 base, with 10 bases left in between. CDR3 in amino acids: CASSPQGTQNTEAFF. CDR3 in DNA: TGTGCCAGCTCACCACAAGGGACACAGAACACTGAAGCTTTCTTT.

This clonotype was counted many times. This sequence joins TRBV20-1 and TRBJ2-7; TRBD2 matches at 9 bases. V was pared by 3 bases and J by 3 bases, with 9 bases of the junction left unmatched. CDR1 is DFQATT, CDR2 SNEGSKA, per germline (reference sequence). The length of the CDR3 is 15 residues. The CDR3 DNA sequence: TGCAGTGCTAGGGGGGAGCTAGCGGGGCACTACGAGCAGTACTTC. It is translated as CSARGELAGHYEQYF.

The CDR3 protein is CVSSFGEGNQPQHF. Here the CDR3 DNA reads TGTGTTAGCAGTTTTGGGGAGGGCAATCAGCCCCAGCATTTT. The chain joins TRBV28 to TRBJ1-5; D call uncertain. The CDR3 extends over 14 amino acids. Germline V gives CDR1 MDHEN, CDR2 SYDVKM.

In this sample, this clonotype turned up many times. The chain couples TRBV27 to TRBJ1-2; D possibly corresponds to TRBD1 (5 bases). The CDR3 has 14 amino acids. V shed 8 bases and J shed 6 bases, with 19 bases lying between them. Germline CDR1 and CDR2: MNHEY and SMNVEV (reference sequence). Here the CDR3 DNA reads TGTGCCAGCTCGCCCCGTCGGGGGACGGATGGCTACACCTTC. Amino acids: CASSPRRGTDGYTF.

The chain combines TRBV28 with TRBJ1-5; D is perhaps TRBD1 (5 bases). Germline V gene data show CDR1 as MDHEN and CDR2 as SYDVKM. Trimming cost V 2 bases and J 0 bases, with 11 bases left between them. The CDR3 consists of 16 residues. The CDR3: CASSLVWGFSNQPQHF. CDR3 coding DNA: TGTGCCAGCAGTTTAGTTTGGGGGTTTAGCAATCAGCCCCAGCATTTT.

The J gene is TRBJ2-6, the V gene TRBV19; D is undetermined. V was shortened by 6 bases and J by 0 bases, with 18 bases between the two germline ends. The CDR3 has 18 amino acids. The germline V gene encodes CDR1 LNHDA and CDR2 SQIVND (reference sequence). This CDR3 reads CASSIRIPQTSGANVLTF. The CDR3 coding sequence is TGTGCCAGTAGCATCAGAATACCACAAACCTCTGGGGCCAACGTCCTGACTTTC. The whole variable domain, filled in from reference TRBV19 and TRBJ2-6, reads DGGITQSPKYLFRKEGQNVTLSCEQNLNHDAMYWYRQDPGQGLRLIYYSQIVNDFQKGDIAEGYSVSREKKESFPLTVTSAQKNPTAFYLCASSIRIPQTSGANVLTFGAGSRLTVL.

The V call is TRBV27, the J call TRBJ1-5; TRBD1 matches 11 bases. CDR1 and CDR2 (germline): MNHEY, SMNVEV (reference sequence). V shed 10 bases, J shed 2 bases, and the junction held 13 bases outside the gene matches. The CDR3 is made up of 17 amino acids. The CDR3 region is CATNGQGADYRNQPQHF. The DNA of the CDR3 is TGTGCCACCAACGGACAGGGGGCCGATTATCGCAATCAGCCCCAGCATTTT.

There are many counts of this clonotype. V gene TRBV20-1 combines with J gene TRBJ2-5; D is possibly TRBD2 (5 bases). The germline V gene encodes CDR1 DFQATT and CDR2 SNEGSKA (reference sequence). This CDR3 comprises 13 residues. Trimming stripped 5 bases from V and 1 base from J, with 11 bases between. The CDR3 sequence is CSAGLWRQETQYF. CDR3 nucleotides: TGCAGTGCTGGACTCTGGCGCCAAGAGACCCAGTACTTC.

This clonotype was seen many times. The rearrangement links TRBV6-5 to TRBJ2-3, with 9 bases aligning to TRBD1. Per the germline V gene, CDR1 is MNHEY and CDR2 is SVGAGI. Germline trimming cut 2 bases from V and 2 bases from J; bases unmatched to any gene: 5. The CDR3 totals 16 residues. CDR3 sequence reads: CASSYGQGFITDTQYF. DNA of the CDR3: TGTGCCAGCAGTTACGGACAGGGGTTTATCACAGATACGCAGTATTTT.

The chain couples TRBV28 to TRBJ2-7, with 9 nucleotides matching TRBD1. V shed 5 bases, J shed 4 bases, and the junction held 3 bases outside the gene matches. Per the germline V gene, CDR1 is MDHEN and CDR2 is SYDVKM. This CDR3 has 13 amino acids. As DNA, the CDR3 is TGTGCCAGCAGTGGGGACAGGGTTTACGAGCAGTACTTC. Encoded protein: CASSGDRVYEQYF.

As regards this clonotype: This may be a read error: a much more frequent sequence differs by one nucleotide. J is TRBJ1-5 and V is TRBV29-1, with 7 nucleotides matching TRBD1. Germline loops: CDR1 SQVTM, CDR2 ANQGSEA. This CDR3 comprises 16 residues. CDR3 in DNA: TGCAGCGTTTCCGGCGCCGACAGGGAAGGTCATCATCCCCAGCATTTT. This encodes CSVSGADREGHHPQHF.

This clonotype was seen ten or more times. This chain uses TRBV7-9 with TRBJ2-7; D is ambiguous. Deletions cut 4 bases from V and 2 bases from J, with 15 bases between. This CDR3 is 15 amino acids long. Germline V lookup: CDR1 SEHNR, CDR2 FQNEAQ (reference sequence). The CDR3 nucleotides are TGTGCCAGCAGCTCCGGGTCCCTCCCCGCCTACGAGCAGTACTTC. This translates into CASSSGSLPAYEQYF.

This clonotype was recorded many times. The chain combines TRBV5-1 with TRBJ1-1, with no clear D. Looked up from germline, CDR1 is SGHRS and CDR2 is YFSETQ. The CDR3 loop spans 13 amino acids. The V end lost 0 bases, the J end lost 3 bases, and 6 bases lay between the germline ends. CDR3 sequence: CASSLEPDTEAFF. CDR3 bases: TGCGCCAGCAGCTTGGAGCCCGACACTGAAGCTTTCTTT.

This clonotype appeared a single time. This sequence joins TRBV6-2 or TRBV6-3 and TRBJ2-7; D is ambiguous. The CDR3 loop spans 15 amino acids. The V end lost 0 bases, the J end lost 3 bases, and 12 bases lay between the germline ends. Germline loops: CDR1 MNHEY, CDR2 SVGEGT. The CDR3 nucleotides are TGTGCCAGCAGTTACTCGTCATACGTCAACTACGAGCAGTACTTC. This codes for CASSYSSYVNYEQYF.

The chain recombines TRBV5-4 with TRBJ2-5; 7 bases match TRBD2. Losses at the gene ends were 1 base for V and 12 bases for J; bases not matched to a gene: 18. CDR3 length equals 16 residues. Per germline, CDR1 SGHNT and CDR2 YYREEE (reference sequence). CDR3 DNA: TGTGCCAGCAGCTTGTACCTAGGACTAGAGGGAGTAACCAAGTACTTC. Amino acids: CASSLYLGLEGVTKYF.